One sample yielded the 30 T cell receptor beta chains listed below, sequenced in a study of T cells in Graves' hyperthyroidism and ophthalmopathy (dated by TCRdb to between 2019 and 2020). The library came from multiplex PCR. The sequencer listed for this sample is Illumina HiSeq 2000. Amplification of TCR beta CDR3 regions was carried out from RNA transcripts. A first-round RT-PCR of the TCR CDR3 used the HTBI primer set with the Qiagen OneStep RT-PCR kit. TCRdb passed the public sequencing reads through fastp at Q25 and MiXCR, retaining productive beta sequences. Rows are combined by CDR3 protein, so each entry shows the most common genes and DNA. For this sample the table gives around 520,000 distinct CDR3 sequences, of which roughly 25% were detected only once. Clones ranked in the top ten supply 11% of the sample. Sequencing was performed on blood. These receptors all come from a woman in her twenties or thirties with Graves' ophthalmopathy.

Ten or more counts support this clonotype. V gene TRBV24-1 combines with J gene TRBJ2-2, with D possibly TRBD2 on 6 matching bases. The germline V gene has CDR1 KGHDR and CDR2 SFDVKD. The CDR3 has 16 residues. The V end lost 2 bases, the J end lost 5 bases, and 14 bases lay between the germline ends. CDR3 sequence reads: CATSDWSGGDTGELFF. The CDR3 nucleotides are TGTGCCACCAGTGATTGGTCCGGGGGAGATACCGGGGAGCTGTTTTTT.

The chain recombines TRBV7-9 with TRBJ2-7, with D tentatively TRBD2 (5 bases). Germline V CDR1 and CDR2: SEHNR, FQNEAQ (reference sequence). The V end was cut by 0 bases, the J end by 8 bases, with 8 bases between. The CDR3 totals 12 residues. CDR3 sequence: CASSLAGVKQYF. The CDR3, as DNA: TGTGCCAGCAGCTTAGCCGGGGTCAAGCAGTACTTC.

The chain employs TRBV4-1 and TRBJ2-7; TRBD2 is a possible D gene (6 bases). In germline, CDR1 is MGHRA, CDR2 YSYEKL. CDR3 length equals 14 residues. Trimming cost V 4 bases and J 3 bases, with 13 bases left between them. The CDR3 here is CASSPPGLSYEQYF. CDR3 DNA sequence: TGCGCCAGCAGCCCCCCGGGACTCAGCTACGAGCAGTACTTC.

This clonotype showed up many times. The chain joins TRBV20-1 to TRBJ2-5, with D possibly TRBD1 on 6 matching bases. This CDR3 has 15 amino acids. Trimming took 1 base from V and 0 from J, leaving 12 bases between them. Per germline, CDR1 DFQATT and CDR2 SNEGSKA (reference sequence). This chain's CDR3 is CSARAGRTDQETQYF. The CDR3 DNA is TGCAGTGCTAGAGCGGGTCGGACAGACCAAGAGACCCAGTACTTC.

A note on this clonotype: A much larger clone lies one base from this, so it may be a read error. The chain links TRBV19 to TRBJ1-1; D uncertain. The CDR3 extends over 15 amino acids. The germline gives CDR1 LNHDA, CDR2 SQIVND (reference sequence). With 1 base removed from V and 3 bases from J, the gap between germline ends came to 12 bases. CDR3 bases: TGTGCCAGTAGTATAGCGCGGACTATGGACACTGAAGCTTTCTTT. This sequence encodes CASSIARTMDTEAFF.

This clonotype was detected many times. The chain joins TRBV12-3 or TRBV12-4 to TRBJ1-2, with D maybe TRBD1 (6 bases). Trimming took off 5 bases at V and 4 bases at J, with 14 bases between the two ends. The CDR3 is 14 amino acids. CDR3: CASSLDRSAYGYTF. In DNA, the CDR3 is TGTGCCAGCAGTCTAGACAGGAGTGCCTATGGCTACACCTTC.

This clonotype was seen a few times. The chain has TRBV30 and TRBJ1-1; a possible D gene is TRBD1 (6 bases). The CDR3 loop spans 13 amino acids. Trimming shortened V by 5 bases and J by 2 bases, and 12 bases separated the two germline ends. From germline, CDR1 is GTSNPN and CDR2 SVGIG (reference sequence). The DNA for the CDR3 is TGTGCCTGGTGGCGGACAGTTAACACTGAAGCTTTCTTT. It is translated as CAWWRTVNTEAFF.

The sample holds many counts of this clonotype. This sequence joins TRBV24-1 and TRBJ2-7; no clear D gene. V was pared by 2 bases and J by 2 bases, with 6 bases between. Germline CDR1 is KGHDR and CDR2 is SFDVKD. This CDR3 has 13 residues. CDR3: CATSDSATYEQYF. DNA for the CDR3: TGTGCCACCAGTGATTCAGCGACCTACGAGCAGTACTTC.

This clonotype came up many times. J is TRBJ1-6 and V is TRBV20-1, with D tentatively TRBD1 (5 bases). The CDR3 has 15 residues. CDR1 and CDR2 (germline): DFQATT, SNEGSKA (reference sequence). The germline V and J ends were trimmed by 3 bases and 8 bases, with 17 bases remaining between them. The CDR3 region is CSASSGSGGDSPLHF. CDR3 nucleotide sequence: TGCAGTGCTAGTTCAGGGTCCGGCGGGGATTCACCCCTCCACTTT.

The sample holds many counts of this clonotype. V and J are TRBV6-5 and TRBJ1-1, with TRBD1 as a possible D gene (5 bases). Trimming shortened V by 10 bases and J by 2 bases, and 17 bases separated the two germline ends. The germline gives CDR1 MNHEY, CDR2 SVGAGI. The CDR3 spans 14 residues. The CDR3 region has the DNA TGTGCCACCCAACGGGTGGGGGGAAACACTGAAGCTTTCTTT. Translation: CATQRVGGNTEAFF.

The V and J genes are TRBV5-4 and TRBJ1-1; 7 bases are a match to TRBD1. Germline V gene data show CDR1 as SGHNT and CDR2 as YYREEE (reference sequence). The CDR3 runs to 15 residues. The J segment lost 3 bases and the V segment lost 0 bases, leaving 5 bases of the junction unmatched. The CDR3 region is CASSLGGGAYTEAFF. In DNA, the CDR3 is TGTGCCAGCAGCTTGGGAGGGGGCGCGTACACTGAAGCTTTCTTT.

This clonotype was observed once. The chain carries TRBV15 and TRBJ2-5; D unresolved. CDR3 length equals 15 residues. Germline V CDR1 and CDR2: LNHNV, YYDKDF (reference sequence). V shed 0 bases and J shed 2 bases, with 10 bases lying between them. CDR3 amino acids: CATSRDPQQQETQYF. In DNA, the CDR3 is TGTGCCACCAGCAGAGATCCTCAGCAGCAAGAGACCCAGTACTTC.

This clonotype was counted ten times or more. V gene TRBV5-1 combines with J gene TRBJ2-7, with 7 bases fitting TRBD2. V shed 4 bases and J 3 bases; nucleotides not matched to a gene: 4. Germline assignment: CDR1 SGHRS and CDR2 YFSETQ. This CDR3 comprises 13 residues. The CDR3 region is CASSGGGNYEQYF. Here the CDR3 DNA reads TGCGCCAGCAGCGGGGGGGGGAACTACGAGCAGTACTTC.

Ten or more counts support this clonotype. The chain links TRBV10-1 to TRBJ2-5; D possibly corresponds to TRBD1 (5 bases). The V gene's germline CDR1 is WNHNN and CDR2 SYGVQD (reference sequence). V was cut by 3 bases and J by 0 bases, with 5 bases left in between. There are 13 residues in the CDR3. CDR3 sequence: CASSEGDQETQYF. CDR3 coding DNA: TGCGCCAGCAGTGAAGGGGACCAAGAGACCCAGTACTTC.

This clonotype came up many times. The chain joins TRBV18 to TRBJ1-1; TRBD1 aligns across 8 bases. Germline values: CDR1 KGHSH, CDR2 LQKENI. V lost 3 bases to trimming and J lost 5 bases; unmatched junction nucleotides: 8. There are 15 residues in the CDR3. The DNA of the CDR3 is TGTGCCAGCTCACCGAGTCAGGGGGCGCTTACTGAAGCTTTCTTT. It translates to CASSPSQGALTEAFF.

This clonotype was recorded at least ten times. The V gene is TRBV6-1, the J gene TRBJ1-2; 8 positions agree with TRBD1. The CDR3 has 16 amino acids. Germline V gene data show CDR1 as MNHNS and CDR2 as SASEGT. V gave up 1 base and J gave up 3 bases; unmatched junction bases: 7. CDR3 sequence reads: CASSEGGRGPYYGYTF. The CDR3 region has the DNA TGTGCCAGCAGTGAAGGGGGCAGGGGGCCCTACTATGGCTACACCTTC.

This clonotype was seen ten or more times. V is TRBV6-1 and J is TRBJ2-7; a weak D match, TRBD1 (5 bases). This CDR3 contains 12 residues. Germline lookup yields CDR1 MNHNS and CDR2 SASEGT. Trimming cost V 6 bases and J 5 bases, with 11 bases left between them. This chain's CDR3 is CASSSPGNEQYF. In nucleotides, the CDR3 is TGTGCCAGCAGCTCCCCAGGGAACGAGCAGTACTTC.

This clonotype was observed many times. V gene TRBV5-1 combines with J gene TRBJ2-7; 9 bases align to TRBD1. V was clipped by 4 bases and J by 5 bases; unmatched bases: 7. Germline CDR1 and CDR2: SGHRS and YFSETQ. The CDR3 contains 14 residues. The CDR3 loop reads CASSPPGQGNEQYF. CDR3 DNA: TGCGCCAGCAGCCCTCCGGGACAGGGAAACGAGCAGTACTTC.

This chain joins TRBV20-1 and TRBJ2-7; perhaps TRBD1 as D (5 bases). This CDR3 is built from 13 residues. V gave up 3 bases and J gave up 3 bases, with 12 bases separating them. Germline assignment: CDR1 DFQATT and CDR2 SNEGSKA (reference sequence). CDR3 sequence: CSARGQVDYEQYF. The CDR3 region has the DNA TGCAGTGCTAGGGGGCAGGTCGACTACGAGCAGTACTTC.

This clonotype was seen at least ten times. The chain recombines TRBV11-1 with TRBJ2-7; TRBD1 is a possible D gene (5 bases). The CDR3 spans 16 residues. CDR1 SGHAT and CDR2 FQDESV come from the germline V gene (reference sequence). The V and J ends lost 2 bases and 2 bases respectively, with 16 bases between them. This CDR3 is CASSLMGAGYPYEQYF. For the CDR3, the DNA is TGTGCCAGCAGCTTAATGGGCGCAGGGTATCCCTACGAGCAGTACTTC.

This clonotype was detected a few times. The genes are TRBV6-5 and TRBJ2-2, with D unclear. CDR1 and CDR2 (germline): MNHEY, SVGAGI. CDR3 size: 16 residues. The V end was cut by 0 bases, the J end by 2 bases, with 10 bases between. The CDR3, as DNA: TGTGCCAGCAGTTACTCGAGATTCACCAACACCGGGGAGCTGTTTTTT. It translates to CASSYSRFTNTGELFF.

This clonotype was seen many times. V gene TRBV12-3 or TRBV12-4 combines with J gene TRBJ1-2; D remains unclear. V gave up 5 bases and J gave up 3 bases, with 13 bases separating them. This CDR3 is built from 14 residues. CDR3 in amino acids: CASSPGSAYYGYTF. CDR3 bases: TGTGCCAGCAGTCCAGGCTCGGCTTACTATGGCTACACCTTC.

This clonotype was seen a few times. V gene TRBV5-4 combines with J gene TRBJ2-7, with a possible D match to TRBD1 (6 bases). CDR3 length: 13 residues. Between the trimmed V and J ends, which lost 5 bases and 9 bases, there was a span of 18 bases. The germline V gene has CDR1 SGHNT and CDR2 YYREEE (reference sequence). In DNA, the CDR3 is TGTGCCAGCAGACCCGGACAGTCCGGTCCGCAGTACTTC. Its translation is CASRPGQSGPQYF. Drawing the rest from reference TRBV5-4 and TRBJ2-7, the complete variable domain is ETGVTQSPTHLIKTRGQQVTLRCSSQSGHNTVSWYQQALGQGPQFIFQYYREEENGRGNFPPRFSGLQFPNYSSELNVNALELDDSALYLCASRPGQSGPQYFGPGTRLTVT.

On this clonotype itself: The conserved final phenylalanine or tryptophan is absent from the CDR3, which likely points to a read error. This chain connects TRBV6-5 to TRBJ1-1; 7 nucleotides line up with TRBD1. The CDR3 has 14 amino acids. Per the germline V gene, CDR1 is MNHEY and CDR2 is SVGAGI. The V and J ends lost 5 bases and 0 bases, in that order; junction bases with no gene match: 3. As DNA, the CDR3 is TGTGCCAGCAGTACTACAGGGGTGAACACTGAAGCTTTCTAT. Its translation is CASSTTGVNTEAFY.

In this sample, this clonotype turned up many times. The CDR3 loop reads CASSLAWSEAFF. CDR3 DNA sequence: TGTGCCAGCAGCTTGGCTTGGAGCGAAGCTTTCTTT. The V call is TRBV5-5, the J call TRBJ1-1; D remains ambiguous. There are 12 residues in the CDR3. Trimming took 0 bases from V and 8 from J, leaving 8 bases between them. Germline V gene lookup returns CDR1 SGHKS and CDR2 YYEKEE (reference sequence).

The rearrangement joins TRBV5-1 to TRBJ2-3; TRBD2 aligns across 9 bases. The CDR3 is 14 amino acids. Germline lookup yields CDR1 SGHRS and CDR2 YFSETQ. Trimming took 7 bases from V and 2 from J; bases not matched to a gene: 5. CDR3 region: CASAGGDLTDTQYF. The CDR3 DNA reads TGCGCCAGCGCGGGGGGGGACCTCACAGATACGCAGTATTTT.

Only a few counts were recorded for this clonotype. The chain couples TRBV5-4 to TRBJ1-2; 10 nucleotides match TRBD1. Losses at the gene ends were 5 bases for V and 5 bases for J; bases not matched to a gene: 9. The germline V gene encodes CDR1 SGHNT and CDR2 YYREEE (reference sequence). The CDR3 loop spans 15 amino acids. The DNA of the CDR3 is TGTGCCAGCAGGCCGTCCGGGACAGGGGCGTATGGCTACACCTTC. Protein sequence: CASRPSGTGAYGYTF. Variable domain in full (rest from reference TRBV5-4 and TRBJ1-2): ETGVTQSPTHLIKTRGQQVTLRCSSQSGHNTVSWYQQALGQGPQFIFQYYREEENGRGNFPPRFSGLQFPNYSSELNVNALELDDSALYLCASRPSGTGAYGYTFGSGTRLTVV.

This clonotype was counted at least ten times. J is TRBJ1-5 and V is TRBV20-1, with 9 bases aligning to TRBD1. The junction had 8 bases not matched to a gene; V was cut back by 7 bases and J by 7 bases. In germline, CDR1 is DFQATT, CDR2 SNEGSKA (reference sequence). This CDR3 region has 13 residues. In nucleotides, the CDR3 is TGCAGTGTTCTGACAGGGGGAGGGCAGCCCCAGCATTTT. This sequence encodes CSVLTGGGQPQHF.

Notes on this clonotype: This may be a read error, as it is one base from a much larger clone. This CDR3 is missing its conserved last phenylalanine or tryptophan, likely due to a read error. V gene TRBV19 combines with J gene TRBJ2-7; the match to TRBD2 covers 8 bases. Germline lookup yields CDR1 LNHDA and CDR2 SQIVND (reference sequence). V trimming: 5 bases; J trimming: 0 bases; junction bases outside the gene matches: 6. CDR3 size: 15 residues. CDR3 loop: CASSLFRGGSYEQYY. CDR3 bases: TGTGCCAGTAGTTTGTTTCGGGGGGGCTCCTACGAGCAGTACTAC.

This clonotype was picked up many times. The gene calls are TRBV7-2 and TRBJ2-7; possibly TRBD1 for D (6 bases). Trimming removed 4 bases from V and 7 bases from J, with 8 bases in between. Germline CDR1 and CDR2: SGHTA and FQGNSA. The CDR3 extends over 11 amino acids. The CDR3 nucleotides read TGTGCCAGCAGCTCAACAGGGGAGCAGTACTTC. Its translation: CASSSTGEQYF. Full variable domain (rest looked up from reference TRBV7-2 and TRBJ2-7): GAGVSQSPSNKVTEKGKDVELRCDPISGHTALYWYRQSLGQGLEFLIYFQGNSAPDKSGLPSDRFSAERTGGSVSTLTIQRTQQEDSAVYLCASSSTGEQYFGPGTRLTVT.